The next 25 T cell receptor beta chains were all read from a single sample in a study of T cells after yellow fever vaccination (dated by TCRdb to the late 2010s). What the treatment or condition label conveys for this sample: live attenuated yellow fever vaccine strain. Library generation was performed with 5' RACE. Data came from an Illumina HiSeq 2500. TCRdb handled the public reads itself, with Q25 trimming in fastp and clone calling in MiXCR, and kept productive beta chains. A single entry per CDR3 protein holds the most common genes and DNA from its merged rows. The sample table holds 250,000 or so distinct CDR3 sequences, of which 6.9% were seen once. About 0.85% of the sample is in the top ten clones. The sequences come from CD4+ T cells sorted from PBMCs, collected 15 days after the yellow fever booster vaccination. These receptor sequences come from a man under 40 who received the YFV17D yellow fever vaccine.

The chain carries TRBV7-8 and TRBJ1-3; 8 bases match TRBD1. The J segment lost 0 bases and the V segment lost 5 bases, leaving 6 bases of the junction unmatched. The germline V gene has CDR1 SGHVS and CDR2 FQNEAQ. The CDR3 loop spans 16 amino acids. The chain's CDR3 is CASSPNTGGSGNTIYF. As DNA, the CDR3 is TGTGCCAGCAGCCCGAATACAGGGGGCTCTGGAAACACCATATATTTT.

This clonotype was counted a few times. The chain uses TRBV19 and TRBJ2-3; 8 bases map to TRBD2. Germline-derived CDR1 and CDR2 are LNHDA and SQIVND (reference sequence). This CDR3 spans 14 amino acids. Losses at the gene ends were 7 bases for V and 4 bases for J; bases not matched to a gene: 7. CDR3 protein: CASTTGGDADTQYF. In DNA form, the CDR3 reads TGTGCCAGTACAACGGGGGGGGACGCAGATACGCAGTATTTT.

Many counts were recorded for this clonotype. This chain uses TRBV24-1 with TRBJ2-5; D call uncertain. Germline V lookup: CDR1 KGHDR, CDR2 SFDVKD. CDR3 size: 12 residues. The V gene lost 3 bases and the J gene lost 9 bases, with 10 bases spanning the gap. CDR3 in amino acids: CATSDGRSAQYF. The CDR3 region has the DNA TGTGCCACCAGTGATGGCCGGAGCGCCCAGTACTTC.

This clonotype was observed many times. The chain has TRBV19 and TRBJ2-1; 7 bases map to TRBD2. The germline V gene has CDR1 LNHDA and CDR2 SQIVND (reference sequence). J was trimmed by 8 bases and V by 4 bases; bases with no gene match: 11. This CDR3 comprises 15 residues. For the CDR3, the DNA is TGTGCCAGTAGTAACGACGGGACTACACCATATGAGCAGTTCTTC. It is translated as CASSNDGTTPYEQFF.

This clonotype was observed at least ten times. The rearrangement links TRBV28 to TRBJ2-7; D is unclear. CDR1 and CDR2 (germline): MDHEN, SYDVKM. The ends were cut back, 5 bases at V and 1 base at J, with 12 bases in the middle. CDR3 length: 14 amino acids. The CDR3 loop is CASSPRSISYEQYF. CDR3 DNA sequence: TGTGCCAGCAGTCCCCGGTCGATATCCTACGAGCAGTACTTC.

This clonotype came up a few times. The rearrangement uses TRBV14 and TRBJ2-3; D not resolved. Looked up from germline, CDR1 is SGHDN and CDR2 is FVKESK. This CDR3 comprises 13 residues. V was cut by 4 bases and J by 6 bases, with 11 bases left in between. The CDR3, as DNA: TGTGCCAGCAGCCGCCAGGTGTTCGATACGCAGTATTTT. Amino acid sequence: CASSRQVFDTQYF.

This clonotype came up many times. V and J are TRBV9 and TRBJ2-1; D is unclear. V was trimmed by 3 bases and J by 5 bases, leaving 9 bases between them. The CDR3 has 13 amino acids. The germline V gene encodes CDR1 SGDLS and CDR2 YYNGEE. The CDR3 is CASSAGPNNEQFF. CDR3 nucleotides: TGTGCCAGCAGCGCTGGCCCTAACAATGAGCAGTTCTTC.

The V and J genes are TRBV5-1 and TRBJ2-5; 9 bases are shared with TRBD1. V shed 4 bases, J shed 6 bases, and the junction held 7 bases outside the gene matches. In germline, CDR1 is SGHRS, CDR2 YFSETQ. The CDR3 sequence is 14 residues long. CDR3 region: CASSMGQGGQTQYF. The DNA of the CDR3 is TGCGCCAGCAGCATGGGACAGGGAGGACAGACCCAGTACTTC.

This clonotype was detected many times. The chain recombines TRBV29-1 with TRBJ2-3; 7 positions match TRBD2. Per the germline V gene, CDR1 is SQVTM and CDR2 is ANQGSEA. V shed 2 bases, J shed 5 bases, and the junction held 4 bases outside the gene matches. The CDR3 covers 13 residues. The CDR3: CSVETRGVDTQYF. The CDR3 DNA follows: TGCAGCGTTGAAACCCGGGGGGTAGATACGCAGTATTTT.

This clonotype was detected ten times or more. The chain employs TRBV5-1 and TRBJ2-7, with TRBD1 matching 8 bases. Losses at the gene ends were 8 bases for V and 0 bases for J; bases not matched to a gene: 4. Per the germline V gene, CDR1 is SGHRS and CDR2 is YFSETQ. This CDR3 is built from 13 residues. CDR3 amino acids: CASRQGTSYEQYF. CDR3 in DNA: TGCGCCAGTAGACAGGGGACCTCCTACGAGCAGTACTTC.

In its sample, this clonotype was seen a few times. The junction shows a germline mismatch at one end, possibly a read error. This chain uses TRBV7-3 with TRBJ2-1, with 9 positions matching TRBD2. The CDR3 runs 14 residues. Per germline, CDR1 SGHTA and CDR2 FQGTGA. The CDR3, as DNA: TGTGCCAGCAGCTTAACTGGAGCGGGGGGTGAGAAGTTCTTC. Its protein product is CASSLTGAGGEKFF.

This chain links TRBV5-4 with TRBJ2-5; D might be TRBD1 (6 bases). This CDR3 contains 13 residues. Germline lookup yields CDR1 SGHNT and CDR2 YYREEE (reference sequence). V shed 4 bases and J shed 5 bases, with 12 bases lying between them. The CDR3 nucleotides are TGTGCCAGCAGCGGTGAGGGGGAGGAGACCCAGTACTTC. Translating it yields CASSGEGEETQYF.

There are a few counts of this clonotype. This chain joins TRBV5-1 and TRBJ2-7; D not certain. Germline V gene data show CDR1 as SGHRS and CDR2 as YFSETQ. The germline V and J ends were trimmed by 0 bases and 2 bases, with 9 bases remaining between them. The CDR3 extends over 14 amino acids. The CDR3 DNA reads TGCGCCAGCAGCTTGGCACGGGTTCCCTACGAGCAGTACTTC. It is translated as CASSLARVPYEQYF. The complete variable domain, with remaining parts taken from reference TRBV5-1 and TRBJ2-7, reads KAGVTQTPRYLIKTRGQQVTLSCSPISGHRSVSWYQQTPGQGLQFLFEYFSETQRNKGNFPGRFSGRQFSNSRSEMNVSTLELGDSALYLCASSLARVPYEQYFGPGTRLTVT.

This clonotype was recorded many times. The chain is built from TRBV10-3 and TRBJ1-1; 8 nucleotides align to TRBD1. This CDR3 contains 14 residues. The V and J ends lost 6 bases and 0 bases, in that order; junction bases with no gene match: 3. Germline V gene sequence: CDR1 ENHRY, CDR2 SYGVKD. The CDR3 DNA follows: TGTGCCATCAGCGGACAGGGTTTGAACACTGAAGCTTTCTTT. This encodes CAISGQGLNTEAFF.

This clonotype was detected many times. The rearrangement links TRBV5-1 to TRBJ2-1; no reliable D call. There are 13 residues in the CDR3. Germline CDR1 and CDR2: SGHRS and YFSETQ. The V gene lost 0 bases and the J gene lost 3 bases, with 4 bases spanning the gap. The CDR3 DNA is TGCGCCAGCAGCTTGGACCTCTACAATGAGCAGTTCTTC. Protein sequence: CASSLDLYNEQFF.

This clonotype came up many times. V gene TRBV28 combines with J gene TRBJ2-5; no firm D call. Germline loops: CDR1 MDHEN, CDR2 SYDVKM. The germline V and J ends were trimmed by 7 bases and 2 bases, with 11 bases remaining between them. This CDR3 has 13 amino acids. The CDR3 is CASIPAAQETQYF. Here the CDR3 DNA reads TGTGCCAGCATCCCGGCCGCGCAAGAGACCCAGTACTTC.

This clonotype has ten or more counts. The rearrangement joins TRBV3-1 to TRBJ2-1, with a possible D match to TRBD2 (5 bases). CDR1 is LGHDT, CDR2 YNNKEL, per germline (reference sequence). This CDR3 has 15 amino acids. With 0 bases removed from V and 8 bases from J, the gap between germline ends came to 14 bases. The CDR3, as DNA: TGTGCCAGCAGCCAAGATTGGCTAGCCCGGGATGAGCAGTTCTTC. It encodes CASSQDWLARDEQFF.

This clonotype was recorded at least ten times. CDR3 sequence reads: CASSPDTTGGGSPLHF. The CDR3 DNA sequence: TGCGCCAGCAGCCCCGATACAACAGGGGGCGGATCACCCCTCCACTTT. This rearrangement joins TRBV5-1 to TRBJ1-6, with 9 bases aligning to TRBD1. Trimming took 4 bases from V and 10 from J; bases not matched to a gene: 12. The germline gives CDR1 SGHRS, CDR2 YFSETQ. The CDR3 covers 16 residues.

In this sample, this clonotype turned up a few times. The CDR3, as DNA: TGCGCCAGCAGCTTAAGGACAGGGGTGAACACTGAAGCTTTCTTT. It encodes CASSLRTGVNTEAFF. The chain carries TRBV5-1 and TRBJ1-1, with 9 bases identical to TRBD1. CDR3 length equals 15 residues. V lost 2 bases and J lost 0; bases outside the gene matches: 2. CDR1 is SGHRS, CDR2 YFSETQ, per germline.

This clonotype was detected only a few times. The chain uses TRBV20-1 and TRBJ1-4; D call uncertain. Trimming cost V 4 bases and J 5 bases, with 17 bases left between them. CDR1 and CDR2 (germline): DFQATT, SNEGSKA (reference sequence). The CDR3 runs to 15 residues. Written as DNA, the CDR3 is TGCAGTGCTAACAACCCGGGATCCCTAAATGAAAAACTGTTTTTT. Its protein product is CSANNPGSLNEKLFF.

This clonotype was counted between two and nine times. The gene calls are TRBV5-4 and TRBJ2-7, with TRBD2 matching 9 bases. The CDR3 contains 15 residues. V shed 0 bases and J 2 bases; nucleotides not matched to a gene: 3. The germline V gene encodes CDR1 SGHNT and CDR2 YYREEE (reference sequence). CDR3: CASSLGTSEAYEQYF. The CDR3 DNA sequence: TGTGCCAGCAGCTTGGGGACTAGCGAGGCCTACGAGCAGTACTTC.

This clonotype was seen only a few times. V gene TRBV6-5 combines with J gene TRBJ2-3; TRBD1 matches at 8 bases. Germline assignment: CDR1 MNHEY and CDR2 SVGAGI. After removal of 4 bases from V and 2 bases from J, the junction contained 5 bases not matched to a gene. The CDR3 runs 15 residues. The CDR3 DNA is TGTGCCAGCAGTTTACGGGACAGGACCACAGATACGCAGTATTTT. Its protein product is CASSLRDRTTDTQYF.

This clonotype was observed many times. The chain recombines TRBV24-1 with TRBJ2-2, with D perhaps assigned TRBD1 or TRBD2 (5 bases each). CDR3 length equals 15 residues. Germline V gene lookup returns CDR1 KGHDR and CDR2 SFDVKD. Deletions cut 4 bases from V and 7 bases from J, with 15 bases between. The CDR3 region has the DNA TGTGCCACCAGTGAACCGGGGCTGGGAAGCGGGGAGCTGTTTTTT. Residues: CATSEPGLGSGELFF.

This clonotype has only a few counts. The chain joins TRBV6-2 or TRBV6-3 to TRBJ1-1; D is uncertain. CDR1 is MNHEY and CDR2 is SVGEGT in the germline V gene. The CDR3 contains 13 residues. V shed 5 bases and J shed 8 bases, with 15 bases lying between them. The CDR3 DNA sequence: TGTGCCAGCAGTGACAACAGTGGGGTCGAAGCTTTCTTT. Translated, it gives CASSDNSGVEAFF.

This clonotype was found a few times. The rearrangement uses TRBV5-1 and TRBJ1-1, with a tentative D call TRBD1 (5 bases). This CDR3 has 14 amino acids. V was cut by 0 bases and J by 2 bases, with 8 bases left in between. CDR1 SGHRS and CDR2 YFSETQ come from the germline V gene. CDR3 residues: CASSLVGDNTEAFF. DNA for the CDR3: TGCGCCAGCAGCTTGGTGGGGGACAACACTGAAGCTTTCTTT.